The 13 T cell receptor beta chains presented below share a single source sample, sequenced in a study of PD-1 blockade in classical Hodgkin lymphoma. Repertoires were generated with immunoSEQ multiplex PCR, while TCRdb's copy carries only in-frame clones and drops some. Of tens of thousands of clones in the sample, 70% to 90% were seen once. Time point in this sample: cycle 4 day 1 (C4D1), after around six weeks of nivolumab. Each patient experienced a relapse that followed autologous stem cell transplantation, and brentuximab vedotin exposure varied. The material sequenced was peripheral blood mononuclear cells (PBMCs), taken before the fourth cycle of nivolumab. Source of these receptors: a human donor with classical Hodgkin lymphoma.

V gene TRBV5-1 combines with J gene TRBJ1-6; TRBD1 matches 10 bases. CDR1 and CDR2 (germline): SGHRS, YFSETQ. The CDR3 extends over 16 amino acids. Trimming removed 0 bases from V and 10 bases from J; junction bases left unmatched: 7. CDR3 nucleotide sequence: TGCGCCAGCAGCTTGGAACTAGGACAGGGGGGGTCACCCCTCCACTTT. It yields the protein CASSLELGQGGSPLHF.

Only a few counts were recorded for this clone. V gene TRBV5-1 combines with J gene TRBJ1-1; 8 positions match TRBD1. CDR1 is SGHRS, CDR2 YFSETQ, per germline. Trimming cost V 4 bases and J 0 bases; bases outside gene matches: 11. This CDR3 contains 17 residues. The CDR3 protein is CASSRTGIGAMNTEAFF. The CDR3 DNA reads as TGCGCCAGCAGCCGGACAGGGATTGGGGCCATGAACACTGAAGCTTTCTTT. Supplemented by reference TRBV5-1 and TRBJ1-1, the full variable domain reads KAGVTQTPRYLIKTRGQQVTLSCSPISGHRSVSWYQQTPGQGLQFLFEYFSETQRNKGNFPGRFSGRQFSNSRSEMNVSTLELGDSALYLCASSRTGIGAMNTEAFFGQGTRLTVV.

The chain links TRBV27 to TRBJ1-4; a weak D match, TRBD1 (5 bases). From germline, CDR1 is MNHEY and CDR2 SMNVEV (reference sequence). This CDR3 is built from 16 residues. Trimming left V 5 bases short and J 3 bases short, with 16 bases between. The CDR3 DNA sequence: TGTGCCAGCAGTCAGGTCGGGCAGGGCTCTAATGAAAAACTGTTTTTT. It codes for CASSQVGQGSNEKLFF.

The rearrangement links TRBV27 to TRBJ1-5; 10 bases fit TRBD1. The CDR3 spans 14 residues. Germline CDR1 MNHEY, CDR2 SMNVEV (reference sequence). V lost 3 bases and J lost 7; bases outside the gene matches: 3. CDR3 sequence reads: CASSFGTGDQPQHF. CDR3 in DNA: TGTGCCAGCAGTTTCGGGACAGGGGACCAGCCCCAGCATTTT.

This chain uses TRBV7-9 with TRBJ1-1, with D perhaps matching TRBD1 (6 bases). CDR1 SEHNR and CDR2 FQNEAQ come from the germline V gene (reference sequence). V dropped 5 bases and J dropped 5 bases, with 21 bases sitting between them. The CDR3 contains 16 residues. CDR3 in amino acids: CASSALQGGGLTEAFF. The CDR3 DNA follows: TGTGCCAGCAGCGCATTACAGGGTGGAGGGCTGACTGAAGCTTTCTTT.

The chain links TRBV9 to TRBJ1-6, with D maybe TRBD1 (6 bases). CDR1 and CDR2 (germline): SGDLS, YYNGEE. Trimming pared 0 bases from V and 10 bases from J, leaving 11 bases between. The CDR3 runs to 14 residues. CDR3 sequence: CASSVGDIGSPLHF. CDR3 DNA sequence: TGTGCCAGCAGCGTAGGGGACATTGGCTCACCCCTCCACTTT.

The sample holds one count of this clone. This chain connects TRBV10-3 to TRBJ2-7, with a tentative D call TRBD2 (5 bases). CDR1 and CDR2 (germline): ENHRY, SYGVKD. V lost 0 bases and J lost 7, with 10 bases in between. This CDR3 is 13 amino acids long. This chain's CDR3 is CAISESRAREQYF. CDR3 DNA: TGTGCCATCAGTGAGTCGAGGGCAAGGGAGCAGTACTTC.

The V gene is TRBV6-5, the J gene TRBJ2-2; D is tentatively TRBD1 or TRBD2 (5 bases each). Trimming cost V 1 base and J 6 bases, with 15 bases left between them. This CDR3 contains 16 residues. Germline V gene sequence: CDR1 MNHEY, CDR2 SVGAGI. The CDR3 is CASSYFLGEGPGELFF. Written as DNA, the CDR3 is TGTGCCAGCAGTTACTTCTTGGGCGAGGGGCCCGGGGAGCTGTTTTTT.

The chain is built from TRBV14 and TRBJ1-6; 9 nucleotides agree with TRBD1. J lost 11 bases, V lost 2 bases, and 10 bases had no gene match. This CDR3 spans 16 amino acids. The germline gives CDR1 SGHDN, CDR2 FVKESK. DNA for the CDR3: TGTGCCAGCAGCCAAAGAGGGGGGACAGGGACTACACCCCTCCACTTT. Translation: CASSQRGGTGTTPLHF. The complete variable domain, with remaining parts taken from reference TRBV14 and TRBJ1-6, reads EAGVTQFPSHSVIEKGQTVTLRCDPISGHDNLYWYRRVMGKEIKFLLHFVKESKQDESGMPNNRFLAERTGGTYSTLKVQPAELEDSGVYFCASSQRGGTGTTPLHFGNGTRLTVT.

J is TRBJ1-2 and V is TRBV19, with D possibly matching TRBD1 (5 bases). Trimming cost V 3 bases and J 0 bases, with 14 bases left between them. Germline CDR1 is LNHDA and CDR2 is SQIVND (reference sequence). The CDR3 has 16 amino acids. CDR3 amino acids: CASSMRLGPTNYGYTF. CDR3 nucleotides: TGTGCCAGTAGTATGAGGTTGGGGCCCACTAACTATGGCTACACCTTC.

The rearrangement joins TRBV19 to TRBJ1-4; TRBD1 is a possible D gene (6 bases). The CDR3 runs to 17 residues. Germline CDR1 LNHDA, CDR2 SQIVND (reference sequence). V lost 2 bases and J lost 5, with 18 bases in between. The CDR3, as DNA: TGTGCCAGTAGTATAAGGGTACTGGGACACCTAAATGAAAAACTGTTTTTT. Translation gives CASSIRVLGHLNEKLFF.

V gene TRBV7-9 combines with J gene TRBJ2-5; perhaps TRBD1 as D (6 bases). The CDR3 extends over 14 amino acids. Per germline, CDR1 SEHNR and CDR2 FQNEAQ (reference sequence). Trimming took off 5 bases at V and 4 bases at J, with 14 bases between the two ends. CDR3 nucleotides: TGTGCCAGCAGCGGGCAGAGCAGGGGAGAGACCCAGTACTTC. It yields the protein CASSGQSRGETQYF.

Worth noting for this clone: One end of the junction does not line up with germline, which may come from a read error. The chain is built from TRBV4-1 and TRBJ2-1, with D unclear. The CDR3 contains 13 residues. The germline CDR1 and CDR2 sequences are MGHRA and YSYEKL. CDR3 sequence (DNA): TGCGCCAGCAGTCAAGAACCCCGGAGCGAGCAGTTCTTC. Translation: CASSQEPRSEQFF.